Below are 27 T cell receptor beta chains sequenced from a single sample in a study of CD8 T cells in ankylosing spondylitis. Whole-study results and caveats: Roughly eight highly homologous variants made up a TCR beta motif that seemed to typify ankylosing spondylitis blood.

Via MiXCR, TCRdb re-called the 5' RACE reads, giving one row per CDR3 protein. The sample includes 390,000 or so distinct CDR3 sequences, 20% to 25% of them seen just once. Antigen specificity for these receptors is unknown. Sequencing used blood, either unsorted or a sorted T cell fraction (not recorded which). Receptors were obtained from a male donor with ankylosing spondylitis.

The chain couples TRBV12-3 or TRBV12-4 to TRBJ1-2; D not resolved. The CDR3 covers 10 residues. The V end lost 1 base, the J end lost 8 bases, and 2 bases lay between the germline ends. CDR3 nucleotide sequence: TGTGCCAGCAGTTTAGGCGGCTACACCTTC. It codes for CASSLGGYTF.

This clonotype was observed a handful of times. This sequence joins TRBV5-1 and TRBJ1-3, with TRBD1 matching over 7 bases. The CDR3 has 12 residues. V shed 4 bases, J shed 8 bases, and the junction held 3 bases outside the gene matches. Germline CDR1 reads SGHRS; CDR2 reads YFSETQ. The CDR3 DNA follows: TGCGCCAGCAGCCGGGACAGTTACACCATATATTTT. It yields the protein CASSRDSYTIYF.

This clonotype was seen a few times. The V call is TRBV7-3, the J call TRBJ1-1, with D hard to call. The germline V gene has CDR1 SGHTA and CDR2 FQGTGA. The germline V and J ends were trimmed by 6 bases and 2 bases, with 13 bases remaining between them. This CDR3 region has 14 residues. The DNA for the CDR3 is TGTGCCAGCAGGTACCTTGGACCAAACACTGAAGCTTTCTTT. It yields the protein CASRYLGPNTEAFF.

The gene calls are TRBV2 and TRBJ1-5; no reliable D call. CDR1 and CDR2 (germline): SNHLY, FYNNEI. V was pared by 6 bases and J by 3 bases, with 12 bases between. CDR3 length equals 14 residues. In DNA form, the CDR3 reads TGTGCCAGCAGGGTGGGTTTATTCAATCAGCCCCAGCATTTT. Protein: CASRVGLFNQPQHF.

The J gene is TRBJ2-5, the V gene TRBV10-3; D ambiguous. Per the germline V gene, CDR1 is ENHRY and CDR2 is SYGVKD. Trimming cost V 5 bases and J 2 bases, with 9 bases left between them. The CDR3 length is 13 residues. CDR3: CAISHPRQETQYF. CDR3 nucleotides: TGTGCCATCAGTCACCCTAGACAAGAGACCCAGTACTTC.

This clonotype was seen only once. DNA of the CDR3: TGTGCCAGCAGCCCCGGGGGACTGACCCAGTTCTTC. It codes for CASSPGGLTQFF. V and J are TRBV3-1 and TRBJ2-1; perhaps TRBD2 as D (6 bases). The CDR3 runs to 12 residues. Trimming shortened V by 4 bases and J by 13 bases, and 14 bases separated the two germline ends. The germline V gene has CDR1 LGHDT and CDR2 YNNKEL (reference sequence).

This clonotype turned up a few times. The V gene is TRBV6-1, the J gene TRBJ2-1; D is unclear. Germline CDR1 MNHNS, CDR2 SASEGT. The CDR3 consists of 13 residues. The germline V and J ends were trimmed by 10 bases and 0 bases, with 10 bases remaining between them. The CDR3 DNA follows: TGTGCCACTGGACGGAGCTCCTACAATGAGCAGTTCTTC. The encoded protein is CATGRSSYNEQFF.

V usage is TRBV9 and J usage is TRBJ2-3; 12 nucleotides match TRBD2. CDR1 and CDR2 (germline): SGDLS, YYNGEE. CDR3 length: 16 residues. V gave up 3 bases and J gave up 2 bases; unmatched junction bases: 4. The chain's CDR3 is CASSGGLAGYTDTQYF. CDR3 nucleotides: TGTGCCAGCAGCGGAGGACTAGCGGGATACACAGATACGCAGTATTTT.

This clonotype was counted a few times. V usage is TRBV6-2 or TRBV6-3 and J usage is TRBJ2-1, with TRBD2 matching 7 bases. The CDR3 consists of 15 residues. V gave up 2 bases and J gave up 8 bases; unmatched junction bases: 9. Germline V gives CDR1 MNHEY, CDR2 SVGEGT. The CDR3 nucleotides are TGTGCCAGCAGTTACCCCCCTCGCGGGAGCCATGAGCAGTTCTTC. It is translated as CASSYPPRGSHEQFF.

About this clonotype: A read error may produce the germline difference seen at one junction end. This chain joins TRBV5-1 and TRBJ2-3, with D tentatively TRBD2 (6 bases). Germline values: CDR1 SGHRS, CDR2 YFSETQ. The CDR3 loop spans 12 amino acids. CDR3 protein: CASSPTSDTQYF. The CDR3 bases are TGTGCCAGCTCACCTACTAGCGATACGCAGTATTTT.

This clonotype was seen a handful of times. The chain employs TRBV12-3 or TRBV12-4 and TRBJ2-7; no firm D call. The CDR3 runs 12 residues. The ends were cut back, 2 bases at V and 2 bases at J, with 4 bases in the middle. The CDR3 DNA sequence: TGTGCCAGCAGTTTATGGACCTACGAGCAGTACTTC. The encoded protein is CASSLWTYEQYF.

V gene TRBV18 combines with J gene TRBJ2-7; no firm D call. Deletions cut 1 base from V and 0 bases from J, with 7 bases between. Per germline, CDR1 KGHSH and CDR2 LQKENI. The CDR3 contains 14 residues. The CDR3 is CASSPLQSSYEQYF. The CDR3, as DNA: TGTGCCAGCTCACCACTACAGAGCTCCTACGAGCAGTACTTC.

This clonotype has only a few counts. This chain connects TRBV12-3 or TRBV12-4 to TRBJ2-6; no clear D gene. V lost 3 bases and J 0 bases, leaving 9 bases between the germline ends. The CDR3 extends over 16 amino acids. CDR3 amino acids: CASSLDGSSGANVLTF. The CDR3 DNA reads TGTGCCAGCAGTTTGGATGGAAGCTCTGGGGCCAACGTCCTGACTTTC.

This clonotype came up many times. CDR3: CSASQGVQFEQFF. CDR3 bases: TGCAGTGCTAGCCAGGGGGTCCAATTTGAGCAGTTCTTC. This chain joins TRBV20-1 and TRBJ2-1, with 7 bases fitting TRBD1. J was trimmed by 9 bases and V by 3 bases; bases with no gene match: 8. The CDR3 is 13 residues long. Germline lookup yields CDR1 DFQATT and CDR2 SNEGSKA (reference sequence).

The table lists this clonotype with a few counts. The chain employs TRBV10-3 and TRBJ2-3, with 8 nucleotides matching TRBD2. With V trimmed by 7 bases and J by 0 bases, 6 bases remained unmatched. Germline assignment: CDR1 ENHRY and CDR2 SYGVKD. The CDR3 spans 15 residues. CDR3 sequence: CAIKAGDGSTDTQYF. CDR3 sequence (DNA): TGTGCCATCAAAGCGGGAGATGGGAGCACAGATACGCAGTATTTT.

This clonotype has just a few counts. The V gene is TRBV25-1, the J gene TRBJ1-1; the D is unclear. V lost 7 bases to trimming and J lost 11 bases, with 23 bases between them. Germline V lookup: CDR1 MGHDK, CDR2 SYGVNS. CDR3 length: 14 amino acids. The CDR3 reads CASMNREAKGLAFF. CDR3 nucleotides: TGTGCCAGCATGAATCGTGAGGCTAAGGGTCTGGCTTTCTTT.

This clonotype was picked up one time. The rearrangement uses TRBV28 and TRBJ2-2; 7 bases agree with TRBD2. Germline-derived CDR1 and CDR2 are MDHEN and SYDVKM. V lost 7 bases and J lost 6; bases outside the gene matches: 8. The CDR3 sequence is 14 residues long. The DNA of the CDR3 is TGTGCCAGCACAACTAGCGTCGACTCCGGGGAGCTGTTTTTT. Encoded protein: CASTTSVDSGELFF.

This clonotype turned up a few times. V usage is TRBV20-1 and J usage is TRBJ2-7; 10 positions match TRBD1. The CDR3 sequence is 15 residues long. Germline V gene sequence: CDR1 DFQATT, CDR2 SNEGSKA (reference sequence). The junction had 7 bases not matched to a gene; V was cut back by 3 bases and J by 2 bases. The CDR3 here is CSASDHGQGAYEQYF. The CDR3 DNA follows: TGCAGTGCTAGTGACCATGGACAGGGGGCCTACGAGCAGTACTTC.

This clonotype has only a few counts. The chain is built from TRBV7-9 and TRBJ2-3, with 8 bases fitting TRBD1. CDR3 size: 11 residues. The germline V gene encodes CDR1 SEHNR and CDR2 FQNEAQ (reference sequence). The J segment lost 15 bases and the V segment lost 2 bases, leaving 4 bases of the junction unmatched. The CDR3 protein is CASSLRDRTYF. The CDR3 nucleotides read TGTGCCAGCAGCTTACGGGACAGGACTTATTTT.

J is TRBJ1-1 and V is TRBV9; D might be TRBD1 (6 bases). V was clipped by 0 bases and J by 0 bases, with 12 bases between them. From germline, CDR1 is SGDLS and CDR2 YYNGEE. The CDR3 totals 16 residues. The CDR3 sequence: CASSVGAQGVNTEAFF. CDR3 nucleotides: TGTGCCAGCAGCGTAGGGGCACAGGGCGTGAACACTGAAGCTTTCTTT.

This clonotype has just a few counts. The chain is built from TRBV20-1 and TRBJ2-7; no firm D call. Germline values: CDR1 DFQATT, CDR2 SNEGSKA (reference sequence). The CDR3 runs to 11 residues. V dropped 1 base and J dropped 4 bases, with 5 bases sitting between them. The CDR3 reads CSARAAYEQYF. CDR3 coding DNA: TGCAGTGCTAGAGCCGCTTACGAGCAGTACTTC.

The V and J genes are TRBV30 and TRBJ2-7; the D is unclear. Trimming shortened V by 2 bases and J by 6 bases, and 8 bases separated the two germline ends. This CDR3 is built from 11 residues. Germline CDR1 is GTSNPN and CDR2 is SVGIG (reference sequence). The DNA of the CDR3 is TGTGCCTGGAGTTACAACACCGAGCAGTACTTC. Translation: CAWSYNTEQYF.

This clonotype has only a few counts. The rearrangement uses TRBV6-1 and TRBJ2-1, with 11 bases aligning to TRBD1. The CDR3 consists of 15 residues. Germline CDR1 reads MNHNS; CDR2 reads SASEGT. V gave up 5 bases and J gave up 4 bases; unmatched junction bases: 4. Here the CDR3 reads CASSRTGGLYNEQFF. CDR3 DNA: TGTGCCAGCAGTAGGACAGGGGGCTTGTACAATGAGCAGTTCTTC.

This clonotype was recorded many times. CDR3 amino acids: CSAQTSGRFYNEQFF. The CDR3 region has the DNA TGCAGTGCACAGACTAGCGGGAGGTTTTATAATGAGCAGTTCTTC. The chain recombines TRBV20-1 with TRBJ2-1; 13 positions agree with TRBD2. Germline CDR1 reads DFQATT; CDR2 reads SNEGSKA (reference sequence). V gave up 6 bases and J gave up 7 bases; unmatched junction bases: 9. This CDR3 is built from 15 residues.

The V call is TRBV5-1, the J call TRBJ2-1; D remains unclear. Trimming pared 5 bases from V and 2 bases from J, leaving 14 bases between. Germline V CDR1 and CDR2: SGHRS, YFSETQ. The CDR3 spans 15 residues. CDR3 DNA sequence: TGCGCCAGCAGTGAGAGTAATCCAACCTACAATGAGCAGTTCTTC. The encoded protein is CASSESNPTYNEQFF.

The chain has TRBV19 and TRBJ2-5, with 11 bases that match TRBD2. CDR3 size: 18 residues. Germline V lookup: CDR1 LNHDA, CDR2 SQIVND (reference sequence). J gave up 3 bases and V 5 bases, and 14 bases lay outside the gene matches. In nucleotides, the CDR3 is TGTGCCAGTAGTCCGCTCACCTTACTAGCGGGAGTAAAAGAGACCCAGTACTTC. Protein product: CASSPLTLLAGVKETQYF. Combining the CDR3 with reference TRBV19 and TRBJ2-5 gives the whole variable domain DGGITQSPKYLFRKEGQNVTLSCEQNLNHDAMYWYRQDPGQGLRLIYYSQIVNDFQKGDIAEGYSVSREKKESFPLTVTSAQKNPTAFYLCASSPLTLLAGVKETQYFGPGTRLLVL.

This chain connects TRBV29-1 to TRBJ2-3; no firm D call. V was pared by 1 base and J by 2 bases, with 7 bases between. Germline lookup yields CDR1 SQVTM and CDR2 ANQGSEA. The CDR3 runs to 13 residues. CDR3 in DNA: TGCAGCGTTGAAGGCAGGTACACAGATACGCAGTATTTT. Its protein product is CSVEGRYTDTQYF.